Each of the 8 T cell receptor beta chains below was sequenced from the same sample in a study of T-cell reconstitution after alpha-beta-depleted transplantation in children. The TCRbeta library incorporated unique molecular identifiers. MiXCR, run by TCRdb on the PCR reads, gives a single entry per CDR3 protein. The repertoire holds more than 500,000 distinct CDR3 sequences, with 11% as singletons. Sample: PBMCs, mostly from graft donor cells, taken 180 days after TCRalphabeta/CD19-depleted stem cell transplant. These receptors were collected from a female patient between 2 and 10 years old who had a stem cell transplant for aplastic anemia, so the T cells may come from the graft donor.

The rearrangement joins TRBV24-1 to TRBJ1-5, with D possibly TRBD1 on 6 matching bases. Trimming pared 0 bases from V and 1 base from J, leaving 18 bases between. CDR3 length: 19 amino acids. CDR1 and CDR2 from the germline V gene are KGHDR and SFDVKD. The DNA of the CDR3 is TGTGCCACCAGTGATTTGACTGGGGTGACAGGAGTAAGCAATCAGCCCCAGCATTTT. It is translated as CATSDLTGVTGVSNQPQHF.

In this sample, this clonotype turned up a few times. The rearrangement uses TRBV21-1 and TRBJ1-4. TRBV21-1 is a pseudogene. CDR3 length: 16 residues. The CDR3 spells CASSTQSLPTNEKLFF. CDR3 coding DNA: TGTGCCAGCAGCACACAATCCCTCCCGACTAATGAAAAACTGTTTTTT.

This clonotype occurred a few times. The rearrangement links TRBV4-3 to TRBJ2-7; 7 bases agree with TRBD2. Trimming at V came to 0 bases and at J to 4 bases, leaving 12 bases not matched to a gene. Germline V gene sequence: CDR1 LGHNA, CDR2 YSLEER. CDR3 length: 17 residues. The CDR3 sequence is CASSQDRLAAFGYEQYF. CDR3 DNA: TGCGCCAGCAGCCAAGATCGGCTAGCGGCATTTGGGTACGAGCAGTACTTC.

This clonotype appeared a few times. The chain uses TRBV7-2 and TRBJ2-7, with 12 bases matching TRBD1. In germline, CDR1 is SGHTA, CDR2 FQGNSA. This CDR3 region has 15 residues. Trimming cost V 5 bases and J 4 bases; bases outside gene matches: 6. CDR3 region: CASSHSGQGAYEQYF. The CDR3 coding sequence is TGTGCCAGCAGCCACTCGGGACAGGGGGCTTACGAGCAGTACTTC.

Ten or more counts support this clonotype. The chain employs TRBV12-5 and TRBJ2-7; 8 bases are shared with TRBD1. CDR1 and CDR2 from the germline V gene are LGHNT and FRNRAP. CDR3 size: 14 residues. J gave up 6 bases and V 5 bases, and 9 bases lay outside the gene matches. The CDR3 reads CASGRTGCLCEQYF. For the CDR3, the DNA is TGTGCTAGTGGTCGGACAGGGTGTCTTTGCGAGCAGTACTTC.

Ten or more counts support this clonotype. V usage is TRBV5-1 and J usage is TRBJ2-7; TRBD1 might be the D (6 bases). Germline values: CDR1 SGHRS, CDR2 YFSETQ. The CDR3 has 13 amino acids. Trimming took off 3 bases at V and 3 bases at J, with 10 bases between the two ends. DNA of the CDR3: TGCGCCAGCAGCTGGATGGACAGCTACGAGCAGTACTTC. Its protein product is CASSWMDSYEQYF.

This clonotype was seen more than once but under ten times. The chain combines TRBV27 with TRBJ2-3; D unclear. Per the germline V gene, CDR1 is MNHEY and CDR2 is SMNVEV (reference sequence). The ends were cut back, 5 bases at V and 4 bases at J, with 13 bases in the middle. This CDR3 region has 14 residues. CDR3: CASSPRTSPDTQYF. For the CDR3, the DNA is TGTGCCAGCAGTCCCAGGACCAGCCCAGATACGCAGTATTTT.

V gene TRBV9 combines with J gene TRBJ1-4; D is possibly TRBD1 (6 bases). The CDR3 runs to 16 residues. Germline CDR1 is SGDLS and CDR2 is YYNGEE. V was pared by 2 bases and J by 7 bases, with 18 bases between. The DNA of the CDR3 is TGTGCCAGCAGCGTTACGTCCGGGACGACAGGTGAAAAACTGTTTTTT. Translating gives CASSVTSGTTGEKLFF.